These 14 T cell receptor beta chains share one sample of origin, sequenced in a study of yellow fever vaccine responses in identical twins. MiXCR was run by TCRdb on the RT-PCR reads, yielding one entry per CDR3 protein. The table shows some 14,000 distinct CDR3 sequences, with about 81% occurring only once. The sequencing here drew on T cells from blood (PBMCs), unsorted or a sorted subset (not recorded which), taken before or after yellow fever vaccination (not recorded which). These receptors all come from a woman in her late teens or twenties who received the yellow fever vaccine.

The chain combines TRBV20-1 with TRBJ2-7; 7 nucleotides align to TRBD2. CDR1 is DFQATT, CDR2 SNEGSKA, per germline (reference sequence). The V and J ends lost 4 bases and 2 bases, in that order; junction bases with no gene match: 5. The CDR3 runs 13 residues. CDR3: CSAKASGPYEQYF. The CDR3 DNA is TGCAGTGCTAAGGCTAGCGGCCCCTACGAGCAGTACTTC.

V gene TRBV24-1 combines with J gene TRBJ2-5, with 7 bases aligning to TRBD1. Germline V gives CDR1 KGHDR, CDR2 SFDVKD. This CDR3 spans 13 amino acids. V dropped 8 bases and J dropped 4; count of bases not matched to a gene: 6. CDR3 coding DNA: TGTGCCACCAATGACAGGGAGAGAGAGACCCAGTACTTC. Protein sequence: CATNDRERETQYF.

The chain carries TRBV12-5 and TRBJ2-3, with no clear D. Trimming took off 1 base at V and 2 bases at J, with 10 bases between the two ends. The CDR3 covers 15 residues. Germline lookup yields CDR1 LGHNT and CDR2 FRNRAP. The CDR3 region has the DNA TGTGCTAGTGGTTTGGCCCTGACTTCCACAGATACGCAGTATTTT. Protein sequence: CASGLALTSTDTQYF.

The J gene is TRBJ2-3, the V gene TRBV28, with 10 bases aligning to TRBD1. CDR1 is MDHEN and CDR2 is SYDVKM in the germline V gene. With 4 bases clipped from V and 6 bases from J, the junction kept 10 bases outside the gene matches. This CDR3 has 16 amino acids. This CDR3 is CASSSAGTGDTDTQYF. CDR3 bases: TGTGCCAGCAGTTCAGCCGGGACAGGGGATACCGATACGCAGTATTTT. Filled out from reference TRBV28 and TRBJ2-3, the complete variable domain reads DVKVTQSSRYLVKRTGEKVFLECVQDMDHENMFWYRQDPGLGLRLIYFSYDVKMKEKGDIPEGYSVSREKKERFSLILESASTNQTSMYLCASSSAGTGDTDTQYFGPGTRLTVL.

The gene calls are TRBV11-1 and TRBJ1-2; D might be TRBD1 (5 bases). The V gene's germline CDR1 is SGHAT and CDR2 FQDESV (reference sequence). The CDR3 is made up of 13 amino acids. Trimming left V 3 bases short and J 8 bases short, with 13 bases between. CDR3 sequence: CASSFNQGMGYTF. DNA of the CDR3: TGTGCCAGCAGCTTCAACCAGGGCATGGGCTACACCTTC.

V gene TRBV20-1 combines with J gene TRBJ2-1, with TRBD2 matching over 12 bases. Germline V gene data show CDR1 as DFQATT and CDR2 as SNEGSKA (reference sequence). CDR3 length: 18 amino acids. V shed 0 bases, J shed 4 bases, and the junction held 10 bases outside the gene matches. CDR3 protein: CSARDGAASGGGYNEQFF. The DNA of the CDR3 is TGCAGTGCTAGAGATGGCGCAGCTAGCGGGGGGGGATACAATGAGCAGTTCTTC.

V is TRBV6-1 and J is TRBJ2-1; weak D call: TRBD2 (5 bases). The CDR3 is 15 amino acids. Germline V gene sequence: CDR1 MNHNS, CDR2 SASEGT. Between the trimmed V and J ends, which lost 6 bases and 2 bases, there was a span of 14 bases. The CDR3 DNA reads TGTGCCAGCAGCCCAAGAGTGGGAGCCTACAATGAGCAGTTCTTC. This translates into CASSPRVGAYNEQFF.

V and J are TRBV7-6 and TRBJ2-7; TRBD2 matches 12 bases. The J segment lost 6 bases and the V segment lost 1 base, leaving 19 bases of the junction unmatched. This CDR3 region has 20 residues. From germline, CDR1 is SGHVS and CDR2 FNYEAQ. CDR3 in amino acids: CASSLVTGGIRTSGRPEQYF. The CDR3 nucleotides read TGTGCCAGCAGCTTAGTTACGGGGGGAATTCGTACTAGCGGGAGGCCCGAGCAGTACTTC.

This clonotype appeared once. V is TRBV28 and J is TRBJ2-1; 8 nucleotides align to TRBD2. Trimming removed 7 bases from V and 6 bases from J; junction bases left unmatched: 2. Germline V CDR1 and CDR2: MDHEN, SYDVKM. The CDR3 runs to 12 residues. This CDR3 is CASKTSGNEQFF. CDR3 bases: TGTGCCAGCAAAACTAGCGGCAATGAGCAGTTCTTC. Full variable domain (outside the CDR3, taken from reference TRBV28 and TRBJ2-1): DVKVTQSSRYLVKRTGEKVFLECVQDMDHENMFWYRQDPGLGLRLIYFSYDVKMKEKGDIPEGYSVSREKKERFSLILESASTNQTSMYLCASKTSGNEQFFGPGTRLTVL.

The V and J genes are TRBV11-1 and TRBJ2-7, with TRBD1 identical over 7 bases. Germline CDR1 reads SGHAT; CDR2 reads FQDESV (reference sequence). After removal of 5 bases from V and 2 bases from J, the junction contained 6 bases not matched to a gene. The CDR3 is made up of 14 amino acids. The CDR3 nucleotides read TGTGCCAGCAGCCGGGACAGAGTACCCTACGAGCAGTACTTC. Amino acids: CASSRDRVPYEQYF. The full variable domain, its missing parts supplied by reference TRBV11-1 and TRBJ2-7, is EAEVAQSPRYKITEKSQAVAFWCDPISGHATLYWYRQILGQGPELLVQFQDESVVDDSQLPKDRFSAERLKGVDSTLKIQPAELGDSAMYLCASSRDRVPYEQYFGPGTRLTVT.

This clonotype is a singleton in its sample. The chain couples TRBV2 to TRBJ1-1; possibly TRBD1 for D (5 bases). V was pared by 6 bases and J by 3 bases, with 11 bases between. Germline lookup yields CDR1 SNHLY and CDR2 FYNNEI. This CDR3 is 13 amino acids long. The CDR3 DNA follows: TGTGCCAGCAGAGGGGAGGCGGACACTGAAGCTTTCTTT. Amino acids: CASRGEADTEAFF.

The rearrangement links TRBV5-1 to TRBJ2-5; 9 bases agree with TRBD2. Trimming cost V 4 bases and J 5 bases; bases outside gene matches: 6. Germline V gene data show CDR1 as SGHRS and CDR2 as YFSETQ. The CDR3 runs 14 residues. CDR3 region: CASSQGLALETQYF. CDR3 DNA: TGCGCCAGCAGCCAGGGACTAGCCCTGGAGACCCAGTACTTC.

This chain links TRBV24-1 with TRBJ2-7; possible D gene TRBD1, 5 bases. Germline CDR1 KGHDR, CDR2 SFDVKD. This CDR3 comprises 15 residues. Trimming took off 3 bases at V and 6 bases at J, with 17 bases between the two ends. CDR3 residues: CATSDARVGLGEQYF. The CDR3 DNA follows: TGTGCCACCAGTGATGCCCGGGTGGGGCTGGGCGAGCAGTACTTC.

The chain employs TRBV7-3 and TRBJ1-6; possibly TRBD1 for D (5 bases). The V and J ends lost 5 bases and 7 bases respectively, with 12 bases between them. The CDR3 covers 14 residues. Germline CDR1 and CDR2: SGHTA and FQGTGA. Here the CDR3 DNA reads TGTGCCAGCAGCCTAGGGGTCGGGAATTCACCCCTCCACTTT. Its translation is CASSLGVGNSPLHF.